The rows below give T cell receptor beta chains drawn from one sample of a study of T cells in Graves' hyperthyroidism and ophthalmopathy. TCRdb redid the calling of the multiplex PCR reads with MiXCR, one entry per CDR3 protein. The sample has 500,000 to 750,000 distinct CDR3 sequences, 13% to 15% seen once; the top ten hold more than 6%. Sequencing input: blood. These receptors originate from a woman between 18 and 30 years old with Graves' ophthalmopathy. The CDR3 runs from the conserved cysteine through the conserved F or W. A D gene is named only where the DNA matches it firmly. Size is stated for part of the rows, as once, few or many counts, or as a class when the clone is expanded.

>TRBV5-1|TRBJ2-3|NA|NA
CASSLAVGGPDTQYF
TGCGCCAGCAGCTTGGCAGTCGGGGGGCCAGATACGCAGTATTTT
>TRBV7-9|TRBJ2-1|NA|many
CASSLGADNEQFF
TGTGCCAGCAGCTTAGGAGCAGATAATGAGCAGTTCTTC
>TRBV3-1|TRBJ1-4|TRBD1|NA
CASSQDWDRGPWNEKLFF
TGTGCCAGCAGCCAAGATTGGGACAGGGGGCCCTGGAATGAAAAACTGTTTTTT
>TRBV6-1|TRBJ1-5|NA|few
CAGSAAANSNQPQHF
TGTGCCGGCAGTGCGGCAGCGAATAGCAATCAGCCCCAGCATTTT
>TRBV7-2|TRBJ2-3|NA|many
CASSLNGRKDTQYF
TGTGCCAGCAGCTTAAATGGGAGAAAAGATACGCAGTATTTT
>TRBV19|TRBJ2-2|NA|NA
CASTKALVTGELFF
TGTGCCAGTACCAAGGCGCTAGTAACCGGGGAGCTGTTTTTT
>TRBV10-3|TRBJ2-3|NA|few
CAISGSTDTQYF
TGTGCCATCAGTGGGTCCACAGATACGCAGTATTTT
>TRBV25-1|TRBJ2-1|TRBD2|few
CASSALAGVYNEQFF
TGTGCCAGCAGTGCACTAGCGGGGGTCTACAATGAGCAGTTCTTC
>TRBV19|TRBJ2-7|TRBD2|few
CASSGPPSSGEQYF
TGTGCCAGTAGTGGCCCCCCCTCTAGCGGCGAGCAGTACTTC
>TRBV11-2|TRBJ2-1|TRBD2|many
CASSLAAGGSYNEQFF
TGTGCCAGCAGCTTAGCTGCGGGAGGCTCCTACAATGAGCAGTTCTTC
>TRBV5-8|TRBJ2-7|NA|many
CASSRQPMGSEQYF
TGTGCCAGCAGCCGTCAGCCTATGGGCTCCGAGCAGTACTTC
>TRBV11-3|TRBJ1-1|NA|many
CASSLPGDTEAFF
TGTGCCAGCAGCTTACCAGGAGACACTGAAGCTTTCTTT
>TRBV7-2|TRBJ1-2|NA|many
CASSYWIQGGYGYTF
TGTGCCAGCAGCTACTGGATACAGGGTGGCTATGGCTACACCTTC
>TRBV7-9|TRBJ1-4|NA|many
CASSLLGAMGEKLFF
TGTGCCAGCAGCTTGTTGGGGGCGATGGGTGAAAAACTGTTTTTT